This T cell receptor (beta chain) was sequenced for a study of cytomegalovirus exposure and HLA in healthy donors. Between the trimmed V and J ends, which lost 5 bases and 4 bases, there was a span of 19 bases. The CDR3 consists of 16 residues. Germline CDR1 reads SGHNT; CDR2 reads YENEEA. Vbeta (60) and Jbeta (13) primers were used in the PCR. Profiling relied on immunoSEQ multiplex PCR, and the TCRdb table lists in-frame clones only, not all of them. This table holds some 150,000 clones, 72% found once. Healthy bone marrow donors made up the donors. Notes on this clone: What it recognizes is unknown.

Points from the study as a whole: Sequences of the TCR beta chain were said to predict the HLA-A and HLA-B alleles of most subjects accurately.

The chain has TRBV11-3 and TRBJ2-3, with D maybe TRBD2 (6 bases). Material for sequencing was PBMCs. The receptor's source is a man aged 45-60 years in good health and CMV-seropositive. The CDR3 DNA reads TGTGCCAGCAGCCATGGAGGAGGGCAATCATCAGATACGCAGTATTTT. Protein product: CASSHGGGQSSDTQYF. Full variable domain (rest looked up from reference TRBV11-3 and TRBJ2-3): EAGVVQSPRYKIIEKKQPVAFWCNPISGHNTLYWYLQNLGQGPELLIRYENEEAVDDSQLPKDRFSAERLKGVDSTLKIQPAELGDSAVYLCASSHGGGQSSDTQYFGPGTRLTVL.